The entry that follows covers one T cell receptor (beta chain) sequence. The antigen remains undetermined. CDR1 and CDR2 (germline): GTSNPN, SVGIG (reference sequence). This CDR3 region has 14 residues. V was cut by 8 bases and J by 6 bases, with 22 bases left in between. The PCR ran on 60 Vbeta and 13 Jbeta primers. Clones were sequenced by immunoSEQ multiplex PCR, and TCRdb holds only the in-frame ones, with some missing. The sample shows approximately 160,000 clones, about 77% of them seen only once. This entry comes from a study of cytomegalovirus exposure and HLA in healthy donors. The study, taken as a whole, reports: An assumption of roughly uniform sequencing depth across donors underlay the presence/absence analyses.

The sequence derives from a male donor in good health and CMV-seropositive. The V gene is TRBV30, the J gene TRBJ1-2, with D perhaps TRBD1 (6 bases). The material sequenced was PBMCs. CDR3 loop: CARSPPQGINGYTF. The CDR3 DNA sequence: TGTGCCCGCTCCCCACCTCAGGGGATTAATGGCTACACCTTC.